A selection of T cell receptor beta chains follows, all from one sample in a study of radiation and T cells in renal cell carcinoma. This table comes from immunoSEQ multiplex PCR, and its TCRdb copy is limited to in-frame clones, with some not included. The sample comprises about 49,000 clones, 83% of which are singletons, and around 31% rests with the top ten. This specimen consisted of blood, obtained from a patient whose treatment included radiotherapy and nephrectomy. The receptors originated from a woman between 70 and 85 years old with renal cell carcinoma. CDR3s include the opening cysteine and the closing phenylalanine or tryptophan. A D gene is named only where the DNA matches it firmly. Size is omitted from some rows. Given values are once, few, many or a class for expanded clones.

d_call clone_size j_call v_call cdr3_nt cdr3_aa
TRBD1 NA TRBJ1-2 TRBV5-1 TGCGCCAGCTACCCGGGACAGGGGGCAGGTGGCTACACCTTC CASYPGQGAGGYTF
NA NA TRBJ1-6 TRBV19 TGTGCCAGTACTTATAGAAATCAAAATAATTCACCCCTCCACTTT CASTYRNQNNSPLHF
TRBD2 NA TRBJ2-2 TRBV7-2 TGTGCCAGCAGCTCCCAGAGCGGGAGTAACGGGGAGCTGTTTTTT CASSSQSGSNGELFF
NA NA TRBJ2-7 TRBV27 TGTGCCAGCAGTTTATCGCCCCAGTTATCCTACGAGCAGTACTTC CASSLSPQLSYEQYF
NA NA TRBJ1-2 TRBV29-1 TGCAGCGCCCTCTTACTTTTCTATGGCTACACCTTC CSALLLFYGYTF
NA once TRBJ2-5 TRBV2 TGTGCCAGCAATCTGAAGGAGACCCAGTACTTC CASNLKETQYF
TRBD2 NA TRBJ2-3 TRBV9 TGTGCCAGCAGCCCATCGACACTAGCGGACCGGGCGGATACGCAGTATTTT CASSPSTLADRADTQYF
NA NA TRBJ2-7 TRBV4-3 TGCGCCAGCAGCCAAGAAACGGGAGAGCTCTACGAGCAGTACTTC CASSQETGELYEQYF
TRBD1 NA TRBJ2-1 TRBV9 TGTGCCAGCAGCCCTGGGACAGGGAGTGAGCAGTTCTTC CASSPGTGSEQFF
TRBD1 NA TRBJ2-7 TRBV9 TGTGCCAGCAGCGTAGCCGGGACAGGGCTCTACGAGCAGTACTTC CASSVAGTGLYEQYF
TRBD1 NA TRBJ1-2 TRBV15 TGTGCCACCAGCAGAGCAGGGGGCTTCTATGGCTACACCTTC CATSRAGGFYGYTF
NA NA TRBJ1-3 TRBV9 TGTGCCAGCAGCGTAGATCACTCTGGAAACACCATATATTTT CASSVDHSGNTIYF
NA NA TRBJ2-7 TRBV30 TGTGCCTGGAACAGCGGAGGGTCCTACGAGCAGTACTTC CAWNSGGSYEQYF
NA NA TRBJ2-7 TRBV27 TGTGCCAGCGGCCCTACCTACGAGCAGTACTTC CASGPTYEQYF
NA NA TRBJ1-1 TRBV19 TGTGCCAGTAGTATCGGACAGAGACTGAACACTGAAGCTTTCTTT CASSIGQRLNTEAFF
NA once TRBJ2-7 TRBV13 TGTGCCAGCAGCTTATCGGTCAGATCCTACGAGCAGTACTTC CASSLSVRSYEQYF
NA NA TRBJ2-7 TRBV27 TGTGCCAGCAGTTTAAGGGGCCGAATAGATCTCTACGAGCAGTACTTC CASSLRGRIDLYEQYF
NA NA TRBJ1-4 TRBV2 TGTGCCAGCACAGCTACAACTAATGAAAAACTGTTTTTT CASTATTNEKLFF
TRBD1 NA TRBJ2-2 TRBV25-1 TGTGCCAGCATCTCCGGGACAGGGGACACCGGGGAGCTGTTTTTT CASISGTGDTGELFF
NA NA TRBJ2-7 TRBV30 TGTGCCTGGAGTGTATCCAGCGGAGACTACGAGCAGTACTTC CAWSVSSGDYEQYF
TRBD2 NA TRBJ2-3 TRBV4-3 TGCGCCAGCAGCCAAGGGACTAGCGCCTCAAGGCGCACAGATACGCAGTATTTT CASSQGTSASRRTDTQYF
NA NA TRBJ1-2 TRBV2 TGTGCCAGCAGTGAATTAATTCGGACCTCTGAACATGGCTACACCTTC CASSELIRTSEHGYTF
TRBD2 NA TRBJ2-7 TRBV5-6 TGTGCCAGCAGCTCGGGACTAGCGGGGGGCTACGAGCAGTACTTC CASSSGLAGGYEQYF
NA once TRBJ1-3 TRBV9 TGTGCCAGCAGCCCTTCAGCCTTCTCTGGAAACACCATATATTTT CASSPSAFSGNTIYF
TRBD1 NA TRBJ2-7 TRBV5-4 TGTGCCAGCAGCTTGGCCGGGGGGACAGGGGGTTTGGAGCAGTACTTC CASSLAGGTGGLEQYF
NA NA TRBJ2-3 TRBV5-5 TGTGCCAGCAGCCCATACGACAGCACAGATACGCAGTATTTT CASSPYDSTDTQYF
TRBD1 NA TRBJ2-7 TRBV28 TGTGCCAGCAGTGGGACAGGGGGCAACGAGCAGTACTTC CASSGTGGNEQYF
TRBD2 NA TRBJ2-7 TRBV6-1 TGTGCCAGCAGTGGACCTTGGTCTAGCGGGTATCCCTACGAGCAGTACTTC CASSGPWSSGYPYEQYF
NA NA TRBJ1-3 TRBV6-5 TGTGCCAGCAGTTACTCCCCTAAAGGTTATGGAAACACCATATATTTT CASSYSPKGYGNTIYF
TRBD1 NA TRBJ1-2 TRBV29-1 TGCAGCGTTTCACCGGGACAGGGGTTCTATGGCTACACCTTC CSVSPGQGFYGYTF
TRBD1 NA TRBJ2-5 TRBV29-1 TGCAGCGTTGAAGGCCTGACAGGGGGGCAAGAGACCCAGTACTTC CSVEGLTGGQETQYF
TRBD1 NA TRBJ1-1 TRBV19 TGTGCCAGTAGTATAGGGGACAGCGGGACGGAAGCTTTCTTT CASSIGDSGTEAFF
TRBD1 NA TRBJ2-2 TRBV19 TGTGCCAGTAGGGGGGACAGGGCGAACACCGGGGAGCTGTTTTTT CASRGDRANTGELFF
NA NA TRBJ2-7 TRBV21-1 TGTGCCAGCAGCCGCCGGCCCCTCCGTCTCGAGCAGTACTTC CASSRRPLRLEQYF
NA NA TRBJ2-7 TRBV7-9 TGTGCCAGCAGAGACGGTCTAGCCTACGAGCAGTACTTC CASRDGLAYEQYF
NA NA TRBJ1-5 TRBV7-2 TGTGCCAGCAGCTTAGTAGCGGAGAACAATCAGCCCCAGCATTTT CASSLVAENNQPQHF
NA NA TRBJ1-2 TRBV19 TGTGCCAGTAGTAATCAGTTTACGGACTATGGCTACACCTTC CASSNQFTDYGYTF
NA NA TRBJ1-1 TRBV6-5 TGTGCCAGCCGCAAGAACACTGAAGCTTTCTTT CASRKNTEAFF
NA NA TRBJ2-7 TRBV9 TGTGCCAGCAGCGTAGATCCCGGCGGAACCTACGAGCAGTACTTC CASSVDPGGTYEQYF